One sample yielded the 23 T cell receptor beta chains listed below, sequenced in a study of blood T cell repertoires in COVID-19. The protocol was immunoSEQ multiplex PCR, while the TCRdb copy is restricted to in-frame clones and leaves out a portion. The sample has about 220,000 clones, under 90% seen once. Sample: PBMCs or T cells enriched from blood (not recorded which). The receptors stem from a woman in her forties or fifties who had been exposed to COVID-19.

V usage is TRBV24-1 and J usage is TRBJ2-3, with TRBD1 matching 9 bases. Germline V gene data show CDR1 as KGHDR and CDR2 as SFDVKD. Trimming took 2 bases from V and 1 from J; bases not matched to a gene: 3. CDR3 size: 16 residues. In nucleotides, the CDR3 is TGTGCCACCAGTGATTCGGGACAGGGAGGCACAGATACGCAGTATTTT. Translating it yields CATSDSGQGGTDTQYF.

This chain uses TRBV6-6 with TRBJ1-4; maybe TRBD1 (5 bases). V lost 5 bases to trimming and J lost 5 bases, with 24 bases between them. Germline V gene data show CDR1 as MNHNY and CDR2 as SVGAGI (reference sequence). The CDR3 contains 18 residues. CDR3 protein: CASSRLTPLWGGNEKLFF. CDR3 DNA: TGTGCCAGCAGTCGACTTACCCCTCTTTGGGGGGGGAATGAAAAACTGTTTTTT.

This chain uses TRBV7-9 with TRBJ1-2; 10 bases fit TRBD1. The CDR3 covers 15 residues. Trimming cost V 6 bases and J 7 bases; bases outside gene matches: 11. Germline-derived CDR1 and CDR2 are SEHNR and FQNEAQ (reference sequence). This CDR3 is CASSRDRGLLGGYTF. The DNA for the CDR3 is TGTGCCAGCAGTCGGGACAGGGGCCTTTTGGGTGGCTACACCTTC.

In the case of this clone: One end of the junction does not line up with germline, which may come from a read error. The same CDR3 arises from other DNA sequences in this sample as well. This chain links TRBV6-1 with TRBJ1-2, with 7 bases fitting TRBD1. The CDR3 is 13 amino acids. Per germline, CDR1 MNHNS and CDR2 SASEGT. Written as DNA, the CDR3 is TGTGCCAGCAGCGAAGCAGGGGGATATGGCTACACCTTC. Protein product: CASSEAGGYGYTF.

The rearrangement uses TRBV18 and TRBJ2-5; possibly TRBD1 for D (5 bases). CDR3 length equals 13 residues. Germline values: CDR1 KGHSH, CDR2 LQKENI. V lost 7 bases and J 2 bases, leaving 11 bases between the germline ends. In nucleotides, the CDR3 is TGTGCCAGCTGCCCAGGGAATCAAGAGACCCAGTACTTC. Translated: CASCPGNQETQYF.

J is TRBJ1-5 and V is TRBV7-2; no definite D call. Looked up from germline, CDR1 is SGHTA and CDR2 is FQGNSA. V lost 1 base and J lost 3, with 7 bases in between. This CDR3 contains 14 residues. CDR3 nucleotides: TGTGCCAGCAGCTTAGTGCAGATCAATCAGCCCCAGCATTTT. Translating gives CASSLVQINQPQHF.

The J gene is TRBJ1-6, the V gene TRBV19, with TRBD1 as a possible D gene (5 bases). The CDR3 extends over 16 amino acids. The V gene's germline CDR1 is LNHDA and CDR2 SQIVND (reference sequence). The V end was cut by 6 bases, the J end by 0 bases, with 12 bases between. CDR3 in DNA: TGTGCCAGTAGACAGGCAGGAAGCTCCTATAATTCACCCCTCCACTTT. It translates to CASRQAGSSYNSPLHF.

This chain connects TRBV7-2 to TRBJ2-7; D is uncertain. This CDR3 region has 15 residues. From germline, CDR1 is SGHTA and CDR2 FQGNSA. Trimming took 2 bases from V and 3 from J, leaving 14 bases between them. The CDR3 is CASSLSVTHLYEQYF. CDR3 coding DNA: TGTGCCAGCAGCTTAAGCGTGACCCACCTCTACGAGCAGTACTTC.

A single count supports this clone. The gene calls are TRBV5-5 and TRBJ2-7; D unresolved. The germline gives CDR1 SGHKS, CDR2 YYEKEE (reference sequence). This CDR3 has 15 amino acids. V lost 1 base and J lost 0, with 11 bases in between. CDR3 in amino acids: CASSLWAGHSYEQYF. DNA for the CDR3: TGTGCCAGCAGCTTGTGGGCAGGCCACTCCTACGAGCAGTACTTC.

The chain is built from TRBV11-2 and TRBJ1-3; TRBD1 agrees at 7 bases. The J segment lost 4 bases and the V segment lost 4 bases, leaving 1 base of the junction unmatched. Germline CDR1 and CDR2: SGHAT and FQNNGV. The CDR3 is 13 residues long. The CDR3 coding sequence is TGTGCCAGCAGCTCGGGACAGGGAAACACCATATATTTT. It codes for CASSSGQGNTIYF.

The genes are TRBV5-4 and TRBJ1-2; possibly TRBD1 for D (5 bases). Germline V gene lookup returns CDR1 SGHNT and CDR2 YYREEE (reference sequence). V was cut by 4 bases and J by 6 bases, with 13 bases left in between. This CDR3 region has 13 residues. CDR3 in amino acids: CASSPAGRDGYTF. CDR3 nucleotide sequence: TGTGCCAGCAGCCCGGCGGGGCGGGATGGCTACACCTTC.

This chain connects TRBV9 to TRBJ2-1; the D gene is possibly TRBD2 (5 bases). Germline loops: CDR1 SGDLS, CDR2 YYNGEE. Trimming took 0 bases from V and 6 from J, leaving 10 bases between them. CDR3 length: 14 residues. CDR3 protein: CASSVGGISNEQFF. CDR3 sequence (DNA): TGTGCCAGCAGCGTAGGAGGGATCAGCAATGAGCAGTTCTTC.

This chain connects TRBV6-5 to TRBJ2-1; D is unclear. Germline assignment: CDR1 MNHEY and CDR2 SVGAGI. Trimming removed 5 bases at V and 8 bases at J, with 7 bases between. This CDR3 is built from 11 residues. The DNA of the CDR3 is TGTGCCAGCAGTCACGGGTATGAGCAGTTCTTC. Amino acid sequence: CASSHGYEQFF.

This chain connects TRBV5-1 to TRBJ2-7; possible D gene TRBD1, 6 bases. V was trimmed by 3 bases and J by 3 bases, leaving 10 bases between them. The CDR3 is 13 amino acids. CDR1 is SGHRS, CDR2 YFSETQ, per germline. The CDR3 DNA sequence: TGCGCCAGCAGCTCGGGACACTACTACGAGCAGTACTTC. This encodes CASSSGHYYEQYF.

The rearrangement links TRBV28 to TRBJ1-5; tentatively, D is TRBD1 (5 bases). There are 14 residues in the CDR3. V dropped 7 bases and J dropped 3 bases, with 13 bases sitting between them. Germline V gene data show CDR1 as MDHEN and CDR2 as SYDVKM. The CDR3 loop reads CASTLTGSNQPQHF. The CDR3 bases are TGTGCCAGCACCCTCACAGGTTCCAATCAGCCCCAGCATTTT.

The rearrangement joins TRBV28 to TRBJ1-1, with D unclear. The CDR3 is 14 amino acids. V lost 5 bases and J lost 6, with 16 bases in between. The germline V gene has CDR1 MDHEN and CDR2 SYDVKM. Written as DNA, the CDR3 is TGTGCCAGCAGTGTAATGGGTTGGGAGGCTGAAGCTTTCTTT. It yields the protein CASSVMGWEAEAFF.

The chain carries TRBV6-5 and TRBJ1-1, with unresolved D. Germline loops: CDR1 MNHEY, CDR2 SVGAGI. This CDR3 region has 14 residues. The ends were cut back, 6 bases at V and 1 base at J, with 12 bases in the middle. The CDR3 coding sequence is TGTGCCAGCAGACCATTGGGAGGGAACACTGAAGCTTTCTTT. Protein: CASRPLGGNTEAFF.

V and J are TRBV7-2 and TRBJ1-1, with D possibly TRBD1 on 6 matching bases. Germline CDR1 reads SGHTA; CDR2 reads FQGNSA. This CDR3 contains 15 residues. V shed 4 bases and J shed 2 bases, with 14 bases lying between them. The CDR3 region has the DNA TGTGCCAGCAGCTCAGGGGTGTTGGGAAACACTGAAGCTTTCTTT. Its translation: CASSSGVLGNTEAFF.

The chain uses TRBV14 and TRBJ2-3, with D uncertain. The germline V gene encodes CDR1 SGHDN and CDR2 FVKESK. Trimming stripped 2 bases from V and 0 bases from J, with 12 bases between. The CDR3 totals 16 residues. The CDR3 region has the DNA TGTGCCAGCAGCCAAATCCCAGTTCTCAGCACAGATACGCAGTATTTT. It encodes CASSQIPVLSTDTQYF.

The gene calls are TRBV18 and TRBJ1-6; 8 bases align to TRBD1. CDR1 is KGHSH and CDR2 is LQKENI in the germline V gene. J lost 7 bases, V lost 0 bases, and 5 bases had no gene match. There are 16 residues in the CDR3. In DNA form, the CDR3 reads TGTGCCAGCTCACCACCTGTTGGGACAGGAAATTCACCCCTCCACTTT. Residues: CASSPPVGTGNSPLHF.

The chain combines TRBV20-1 with TRBJ1-1; a possible D gene is TRBD1 (5 bases). Germline V gene data show CDR1 as DFQATT and CDR2 as SNEGSKA (reference sequence). V was cut by 5 bases and J by 1 base, with 20 bases left in between. This CDR3 has 16 residues. This chain's CDR3 is CSARGLTGLENTEAFF. The CDR3 DNA is TGCAGTGCTCGTGGATTAACAGGATTGGAGAACACTGAAGCTTTCTTT.

The rearrangement joins TRBV3-1 (or the pseudogene TRBV3-2) to TRBJ2-7; D call uncertain. The CDR3 runs to 14 residues. Trimming shortened V by 0 bases and J by 1 base, and 7 bases separated the two germline ends. CDR1 and CDR2 from the germline V gene are LGHDT and YNNKEL (reference sequence). CDR3 loop: CASSQDISSYEQYF. In DNA, the CDR3 is TGTGCCAGCAGCCAAGATATCAGTTCCTACGAGCAGTACTTC.

The chain combines TRBV27 with TRBJ2-3; a weak D match, TRBD2 (5 bases). The ends were cut back, 3 bases at V and 3 bases at J, with 13 bases in the middle. The CDR3 contains 15 residues. CDR1 is MNHEY and CDR2 is SMNVEV in the germline V gene (reference sequence). The CDR3: CASSLRVGGTDTQYF. CDR3 nucleotide sequence: TGTGCCAGCAGTTTGAGGGTTGGAGGAACAGATACGCAGTATTTT.